The clone carrying this TCR beta chain was seen more than once but under ten times. These data are taken from a study of blood T cell repertoires in COVID-19. Study-wide context: The United States, Italy and Spain provided the acute and convalescent COVID-19 samples. Sources were T cells, B-cell-depleted T cells, or PBMCs; the material itself was cDNA or gDNA.

Under the authors' procedure: Counts of nucleated cells, estimated from reference gene primer amplification, were obtained. This table comes from immunoSEQ multiplex PCR, and its TCRdb copy is limited to in-frame clones, with some not included. V, J and clone size are those of that table, while D and trimming were read from the DNA. The table lists some 200,000 clones, roughly 80% of them singletons. The sample comprised peripheral blood. The receptor comes from a man aged 25 to 40 with active or convalescent COVID-19.

CDR3 DNA sequence: TGTGCCATCAGTAAAAGGGGACTAGCGGGAGAAGAGCAGTACTTC. Translation: CAISKRGLAGEEQYF. This chain uses TRBV10-3 with TRBJ2-7; 14 nucleotides align to TRBD2. Germline CDR1 reads ENHRY; CDR2 reads SYGVKD. The ends lost 5 bases at V and 7 bases at J; junction bases unmatched: 7. The CDR3 is made up of 15 amino acids.